The present T cell receptor (beta chain) was sequenced within a study of PD-1 blockade in classical Hodgkin lymphoma. Across the whole study: Nivolumab dosed at 3 mg/kg went to patients intravenously every 2 weeks. Study-wide points: By C4D1, diversity of CD4+ TCRs had risen significantly, whereas that of CD8+ TCRs had not. Lower baseline TCR diversity marked trial partial responders and progressors.

As for this clone: Its antigen is still unknown.

Following autologous stem cell transplantation, relapse occurred in every patient, and exposure to brentuximab vedotin varied. Best response was recorded as complete response, partial response or progressive disease. The data were produced by immunoSEQ multiplex PCR, yet TCRdb's version contains in-frame clones alone and is incomplete. The sample shows 120,000 to 150,000 clones, approximately 80% of them seen only once. CDR1 is SGHRS, CDR2 YFSETQ, per germline. The ends were cut back, 2 bases at V and 3 bases at J, with 12 bases in the middle. The CDR3 length is 14 residues. The sequence came from a human donor with classical Hodgkin lymphoma. The source material was peripheral blood mononuclear cells (PBMCs), sampled before the second cycle of nivolumab. The rearrangement joins TRBV5-1 to TRBJ2-7; D assignment may be TRBD1 or TRBD2 (5 bases each). The CDR3 DNA reads as TGCGCCAGCAGCTTTATGGGACCCCTCTACGAGCAGTACTTC. Its protein product is CASSFMGPLYEQYF.